Shown below are 8 T cell receptor beta chains from a single sample sequenced in a study of T-cell memory formation after mild COVID-19. TCRdb ran MiXCR on the 5' RACE reads and lists one entry per CDR3 protein. The sample gives 98,000 or so distinct CDR3 sequences, about 18% of which show up once; less than 6.5% is in the top ten. Sequencing was performed on PBMCs or a T cell subset sorted from them (not recorded which). The receptor source for this set is a man between 18 and 35 years old who had mild COVID-19 (a few samples of this study predate the infection). Cell type and time point are not known.

The CDR3 nucleotides read TGTGCCAGCAGCCCAGGGACTACCAGAGAGCAGTACGTC. As protein: CASSPGTTREQYV. The chain employs TRBV7-2 and TRBJ2-7, with 7 nucleotides matching TRBD2. After removal of 5 bases from V and 7 bases from J, the junction contained 8 bases not matched to a gene. Germline assignment: CDR1 SGHTA and CDR2 FQGNSA. The CDR3 has 13 amino acids.

The genes are TRBV9 and TRBJ2-2; D possibly matches TRBD1 or TRBD2 (5 bases each). This CDR3 has 14 amino acids. V was shortened by 3 bases and J by 7 bases, with 13 bases between the two germline ends. The germline gives CDR1 SGDLS, CDR2 YYNGEE. CDR3 nucleotide sequence: TGTGCCAGCAGCGCCGACAGAGGGGACGGGGAGCTGTTTTTT. Amino acid sequence: CASSADRGDGELFF.

This clonotype was seen a few times. CDR3 protein: CSVGLAGETNEQFF. For the CDR3, the DNA is TGCAGCGTTGGGCTAGCGGGAGAAACCAATGAGCAGTTCTTC. This rearrangement joins TRBV29-1 to TRBJ2-1, with 10 bases aligning to TRBD2. J gave up 6 bases and V 4 bases, and 6 bases lay outside the gene matches. CDR1 is SQVTM and CDR2 is ANQGSEA in the germline V gene. The CDR3 is 14 residues long.

This clonotype was seen a handful of times. This chain links TRBV4-1 with TRBJ1-5, with D unresolved. V dropped 4 bases and J dropped 5 bases, with 9 bases sitting between them. The CDR3 runs 13 residues. Germline V lookup: CDR1 MGHRA, CDR2 YSYEKL. CDR3 nucleotide sequence: TGCGCCAGCAGCCTTTTAGGTGATCAGCCCCAGCATTTT. Protein sequence: CASSLLGDQPQHF.

This clonotype has more than one count but fewer than ten. The V gene is TRBV4-3, the J gene TRBJ2-3; D tentatively fits TRBD1 or TRBD2 (6 bases each). Trimming shortened V by 4 bases and J by 5 bases, and 16 bases separated the two germline ends. CDR3 length equals 15 residues. Germline CDR1 and CDR2: LGHNA and YSLEER. The CDR3 region is CASSPGGLSGDTQYF. DNA for the CDR3: TGCGCCAGCAGCCCTGGGGGGCTTTCGGGAGATACGCAGTATTTT.

The chain recombines TRBV6-5 with TRBJ2-3; D may be TRBD2 (6 bases). The CDR3 spans 17 residues. Germline V gene lookup returns CDR1 MNHEY and CDR2 SVGAGI. Trimming pared 7 bases from V and 3 bases from J, leaving 23 bases between. The CDR3 is CASTPGRAGFWTDTQYF. The CDR3, as DNA: TGTGCCAGCACCCCGGGGAGAGCGGGTTTTTGGACAGATACGCAGTATTTT.

This clonotype was seen more than once but under ten times. The chain links TRBV18 to TRBJ2-1, with a weak D call TRBD2 (5 bases). V lost 3 bases to trimming and J lost 6 bases, with 12 bases between them. CDR1 and CDR2 (germline): KGHSH, LQKENI. This CDR3 comprises 14 residues. The chain's CDR3 is CASSPGNRPNEQFF. DNA of the CDR3: TGTGCCAGCTCACCCGGGAACAGACCCAATGAGCAGTTCTTC.

The table lists this clonotype with a few counts. The V gene is TRBV18, the J gene TRBJ1-1, with D unclear. This CDR3 spans 12 amino acids. From germline, CDR1 is KGHSH and CDR2 LQKENI. The V end lost 8 bases, the J end lost 6 bases, and 13 bases lay between the germline ends. The CDR3 spells CASASRYAEAFF. DNA of the CDR3: TGTGCCAGCGCAAGCCGTTACGCTGAAGCTTTCTTT.